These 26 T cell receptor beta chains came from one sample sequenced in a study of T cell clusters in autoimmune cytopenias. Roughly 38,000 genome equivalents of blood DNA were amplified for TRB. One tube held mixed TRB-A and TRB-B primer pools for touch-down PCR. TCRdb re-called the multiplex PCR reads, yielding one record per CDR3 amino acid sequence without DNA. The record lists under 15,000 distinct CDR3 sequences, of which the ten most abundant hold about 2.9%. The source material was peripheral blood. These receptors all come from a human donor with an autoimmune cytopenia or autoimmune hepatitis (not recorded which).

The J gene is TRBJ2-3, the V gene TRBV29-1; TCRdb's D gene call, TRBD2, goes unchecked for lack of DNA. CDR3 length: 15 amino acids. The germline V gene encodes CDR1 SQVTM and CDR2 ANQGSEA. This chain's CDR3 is CSVDAGGPDSDTQYF.

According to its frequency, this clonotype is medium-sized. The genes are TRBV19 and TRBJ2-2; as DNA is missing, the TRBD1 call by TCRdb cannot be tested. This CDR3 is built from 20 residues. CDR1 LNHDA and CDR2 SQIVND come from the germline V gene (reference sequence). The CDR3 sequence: CASSPTDRPRGTTRWRELFF.

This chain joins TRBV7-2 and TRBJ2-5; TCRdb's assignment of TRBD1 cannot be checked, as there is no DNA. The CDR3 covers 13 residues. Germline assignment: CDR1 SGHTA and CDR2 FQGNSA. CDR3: CASSLGAQETQYF.

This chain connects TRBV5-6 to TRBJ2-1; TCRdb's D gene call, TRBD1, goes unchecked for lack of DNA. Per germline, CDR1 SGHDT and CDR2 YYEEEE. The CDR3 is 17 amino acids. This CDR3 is CASSLAAGAKTYNEQFF. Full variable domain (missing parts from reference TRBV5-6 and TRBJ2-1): DAGVTQSPTHLIKTRGQQVTLRCSPKSGHDTVSWYQQALGQGPQFIFQYYEEEERQRGNFPDRFSGHQFPNYSSELNVNALLLGDSALYLCASSLAAGAKTYNEQFFGPGTRLTVL.

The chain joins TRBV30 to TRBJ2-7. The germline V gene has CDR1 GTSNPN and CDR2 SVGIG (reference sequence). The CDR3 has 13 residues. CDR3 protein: CAWTRGWQHEQYF.

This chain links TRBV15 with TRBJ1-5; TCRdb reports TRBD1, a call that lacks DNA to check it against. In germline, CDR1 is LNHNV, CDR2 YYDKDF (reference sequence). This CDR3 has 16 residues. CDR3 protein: CATSRDQGDSNQPQHF. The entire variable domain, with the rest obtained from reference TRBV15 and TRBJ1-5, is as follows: DAMVIQNPRYQVTQFGKPVTLSCSQTLNHNVMYWYQQKSSQAPKLLFHYYDKDFNNEADTPDNFQSRRPNTSFCFLDIRSPGLGDTAMYLCATSRDQGDSNQPQHFGDGTRLSIL.

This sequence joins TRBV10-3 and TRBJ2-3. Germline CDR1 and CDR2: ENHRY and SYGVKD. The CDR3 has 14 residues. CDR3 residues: CAISEAGRTDTQYF.

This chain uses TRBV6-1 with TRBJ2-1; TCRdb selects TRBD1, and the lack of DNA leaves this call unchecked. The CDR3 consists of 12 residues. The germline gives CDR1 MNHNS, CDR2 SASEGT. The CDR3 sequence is CASAGVGNEQFF.

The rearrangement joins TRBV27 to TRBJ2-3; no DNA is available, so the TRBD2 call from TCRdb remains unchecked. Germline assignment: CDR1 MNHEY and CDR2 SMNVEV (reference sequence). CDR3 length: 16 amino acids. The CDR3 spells CASRPSGTYEGDTQYF.

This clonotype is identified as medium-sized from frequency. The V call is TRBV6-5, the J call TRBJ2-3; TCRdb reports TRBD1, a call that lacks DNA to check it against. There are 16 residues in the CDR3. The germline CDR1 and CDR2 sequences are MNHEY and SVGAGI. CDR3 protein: CASSYRVAGATDTQYF.

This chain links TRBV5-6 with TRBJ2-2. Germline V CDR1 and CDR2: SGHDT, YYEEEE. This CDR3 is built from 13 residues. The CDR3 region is CASSLPRAGELFF.

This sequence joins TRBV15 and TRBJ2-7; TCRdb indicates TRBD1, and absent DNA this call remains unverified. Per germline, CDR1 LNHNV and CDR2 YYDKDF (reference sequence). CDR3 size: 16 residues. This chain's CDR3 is CATSTNMGASSYEQYF.

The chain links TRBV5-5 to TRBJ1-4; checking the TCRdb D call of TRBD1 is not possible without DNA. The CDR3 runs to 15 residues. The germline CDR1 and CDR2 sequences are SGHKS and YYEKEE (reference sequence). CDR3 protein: CASSFGGLTNEKLFF.

The CDR3 is CASSPYLYTGELFF. The V call is TRBV6-6, the J call TRBJ2-2. Germline V gene lookup returns CDR1 MNHNY and CDR2 SVGAGI (reference sequence). This CDR3 has 14 residues.

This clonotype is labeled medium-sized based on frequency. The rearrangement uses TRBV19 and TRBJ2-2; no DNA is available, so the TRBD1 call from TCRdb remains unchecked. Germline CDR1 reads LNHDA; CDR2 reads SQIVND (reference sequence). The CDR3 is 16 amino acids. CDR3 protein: CASSRLGEANTGELFF.

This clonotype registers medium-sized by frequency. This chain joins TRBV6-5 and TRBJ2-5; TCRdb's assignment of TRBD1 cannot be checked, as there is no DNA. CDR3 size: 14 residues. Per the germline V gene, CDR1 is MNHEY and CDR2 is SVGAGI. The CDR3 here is CASSYNGGAETQYF.

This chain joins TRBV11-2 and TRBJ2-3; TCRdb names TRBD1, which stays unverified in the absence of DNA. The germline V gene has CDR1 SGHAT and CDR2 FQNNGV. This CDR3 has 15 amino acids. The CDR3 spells CASSLDFWGADTQYF.

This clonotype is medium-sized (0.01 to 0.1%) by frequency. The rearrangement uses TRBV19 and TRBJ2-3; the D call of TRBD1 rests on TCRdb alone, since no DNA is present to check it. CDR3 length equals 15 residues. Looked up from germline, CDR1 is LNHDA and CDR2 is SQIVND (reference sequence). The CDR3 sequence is CASRPGTPRTDTQYF.

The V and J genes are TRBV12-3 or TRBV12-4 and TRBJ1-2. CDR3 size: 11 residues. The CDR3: CASSRYYGYTF.

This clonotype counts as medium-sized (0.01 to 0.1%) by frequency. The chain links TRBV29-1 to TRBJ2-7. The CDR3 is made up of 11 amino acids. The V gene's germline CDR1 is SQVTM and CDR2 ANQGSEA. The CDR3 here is CSVLRAYEQYF.

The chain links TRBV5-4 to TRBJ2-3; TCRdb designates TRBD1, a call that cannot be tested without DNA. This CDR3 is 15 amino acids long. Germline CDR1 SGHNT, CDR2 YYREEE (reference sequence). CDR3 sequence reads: CASSFPGEGPDTQYF.

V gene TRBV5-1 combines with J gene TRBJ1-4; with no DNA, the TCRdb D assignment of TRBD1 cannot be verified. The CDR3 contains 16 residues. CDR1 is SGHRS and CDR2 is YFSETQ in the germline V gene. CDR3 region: CASSPEIQGPNEKLFF.

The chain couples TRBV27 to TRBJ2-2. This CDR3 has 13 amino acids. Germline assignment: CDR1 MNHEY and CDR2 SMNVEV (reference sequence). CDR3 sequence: CASSGLNTGELFF.

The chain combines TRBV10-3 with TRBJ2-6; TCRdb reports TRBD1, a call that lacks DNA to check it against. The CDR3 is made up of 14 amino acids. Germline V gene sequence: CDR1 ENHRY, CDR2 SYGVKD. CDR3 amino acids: CAAGQGAGANVLTF.

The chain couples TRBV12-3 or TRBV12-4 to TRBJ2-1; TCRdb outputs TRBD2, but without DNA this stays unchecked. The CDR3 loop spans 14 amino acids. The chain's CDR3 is CASTERRGYNEQFF.

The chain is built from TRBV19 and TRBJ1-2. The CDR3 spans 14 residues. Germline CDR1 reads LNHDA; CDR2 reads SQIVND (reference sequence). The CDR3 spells CASTPLGTRHGYTF.